This paragraph reports one TCR beta chain. The data were obtained in a study of shared clonotypes between healthy human individuals. Data came from immunoSEQ multiplex PCR; TCRdb stores just in-frame clones and leaves some out. The sample lists about 1,800,000 clones, over 85% occurring once. CD45RO negativity and positive selection for CCR7 defined naive CD8 cells, a population that excluded terminally differentiated effector memory CD45RA+ cells. The V gene's germline CDR1 is LGHNA and CDR2 YSLEER. V was clipped by 0 bases and J by 6 bases, with 18 bases between them. CDR3 length equals 16 residues.

The chain uses TRBV4-3 and TRBJ2-7, with D tentatively TRBD2 (6 bases). The receptor was derived from a man younger than 35 in good health. Sequencing was performed on naive CD8+ T cells sorted from blood. The CDR3 region is CASSQDRMGEVGEQYF. In DNA form, the CDR3 reads TGCGCCAGCAGCCAAGATCGGATGGGGGAGGTAGGCGAGCAGTACTTC.